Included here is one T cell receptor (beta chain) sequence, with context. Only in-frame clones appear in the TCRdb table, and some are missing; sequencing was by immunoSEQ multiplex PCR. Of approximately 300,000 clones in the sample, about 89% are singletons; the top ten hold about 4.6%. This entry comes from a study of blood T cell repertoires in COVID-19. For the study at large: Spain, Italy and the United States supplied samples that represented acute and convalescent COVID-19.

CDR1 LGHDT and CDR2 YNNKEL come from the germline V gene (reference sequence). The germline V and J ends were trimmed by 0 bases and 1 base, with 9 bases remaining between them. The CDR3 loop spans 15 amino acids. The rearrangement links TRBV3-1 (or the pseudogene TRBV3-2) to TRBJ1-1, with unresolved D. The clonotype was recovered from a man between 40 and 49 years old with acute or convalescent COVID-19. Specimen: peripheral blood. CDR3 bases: TGTGCCAGCAGCCAAGAGACGGGAAGGAACACTGAAGCTTTCTTT. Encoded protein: CASSQETGRNTEAFF.